This T cell receptor (beta chain) was documented in a study of blood T cell repertoires in COVID-19. On the study more broadly: The United States, Italy and Spain were the sources of the acute and convalescent COVID-19 samples.

Sequencing was performed with immunoSEQ multiplex PCR; in TCRdb, only in-frame clones are kept and a portion is missing. The table records 150,000 to 200,000 clones, about 83% of them present only once. The CDR3 has 14 residues. CDR1 is GTSNPN, CDR2 SVGIG, per germline (reference sequence). Trimming took 0 bases from V and 6 from J; bases not matched to a gene: 4. The sequence came from a human donor in a cohort sampled during active COVID-19. This chain links TRBV30 with TRBJ2-7; the match to TRBD2 covers 11 bases. Source material: peripheral blood. DNA of the CDR3: TGTGCCTGGAGTGTACTAGCGGGAGCTGGCGAGCAGTACTTC. Amino acids: CAWSVLAGAGEQYF.